This T cell receptor beta chain was identified during a study of cytomegalovirus exposure and HLA in healthy donors. Remarks on this clone: As yet, its antigen is unknown.

Germline lookup yields CDR1 MDHEN and CDR2 SYDVKM. The CDR3 covers 15 residues. The germline V and J ends were trimmed by 4 bases and 10 bases, with 17 bases remaining between them. Whole-study findings and limits: The later analysis indicated that the majority of CMV-associated TCR beta chains appeared HLA-restricted. It was only CMV serostatus that was available as immune exposure information.

The PCR made use of 60 Vbeta and 13 Jbeta primers. The assay was immunoSEQ multiplex PCR, and TCRdb's table has in-frame clones only and misses some. This table has fewer than 150,000 clones, 80% appearing once. The origin of this receptor is a male donor in good health and CMV-seronegative. The chain combines TRBV28 with TRBJ1-6; D not resolved. Sequencing was done on a sample of PBMCs. Here the CDR3 DNA reads TGTGCCAGCAGTTCTCGGGCAACCACGGGGTCACCCCTCCACTTT. Translated: CASSSRATTGSPLHF.